This T cell receptor (beta chain) is drawn from a study of blood T cell repertoires in COVID-19. Study-level background: Donors in the United States, Italy and Spain gave samples during acute or convalescent COVID-19.

Method: immunoSEQ multiplex PCR; TCRdb's copy keeps in-frame clones and lacks some. Of about 180,000 clones in the sample, approximately 86% were seen once. CDR1 and CDR2 from the germline V gene are SGHTA and FQGNSA. This CDR3 region has 15 residues. Trimming at V came to 5 bases and at J to 6 bases, leaving 10 bases not matched to a gene. The receptor's source is a man aged 45-60 years with active or convalescent COVID-19. Sequencing was done on a sample of peripheral blood. The chain couples TRBV7-2 to TRBJ1-2; 9 nucleotides align to TRBD1. The CDR3 reads CASSRTSGTGNGYTF. Written as DNA, the CDR3 is TGTGCCAGCAGCCGCACCTCCGGGACAGGGAATGGCTACACCTTC.